Sequencing of this T cell receptor beta chain was carried out in a study of T cell responses to AZD1222 COVID-19 vaccine. Study-wide background: Second doses were pooled across both intervals (about 4 or about 12 weeks). Study results and caveats: At 160-218 and 743-854, vaccine-associated CD4 TCRs were dominant, and they spanned spike.

CDR3 length: 13 amino acids. CDR1 LNHDA and CDR2 SQIVND come from the germline V gene (reference sequence). Trimming left V 7 bases short and J 3 bases short, with 10 bases between. Libraries were prepared by immunoSEQ multiplex PCR; TCRdb keeps only in-frame clonotypes and omits some of them. The repertoire holds about 110,000 clones, with 80% to 85% as singletons. Of note for this clone: Its matching antigen is unknown.

Sequencing was performed on peripheral blood, taken on day 0 of AZD1222 vaccination. This receptor was identified in an adult in good health. The chain uses TRBV19 and TRBJ1-5; D gene unclear. Here the CDR3 reads CASKSQPNQPQHF. CDR3 nucleotides: TGTGCCAGTAAGTCTCAGCCCAATCAGCCCCAGCATTTT.